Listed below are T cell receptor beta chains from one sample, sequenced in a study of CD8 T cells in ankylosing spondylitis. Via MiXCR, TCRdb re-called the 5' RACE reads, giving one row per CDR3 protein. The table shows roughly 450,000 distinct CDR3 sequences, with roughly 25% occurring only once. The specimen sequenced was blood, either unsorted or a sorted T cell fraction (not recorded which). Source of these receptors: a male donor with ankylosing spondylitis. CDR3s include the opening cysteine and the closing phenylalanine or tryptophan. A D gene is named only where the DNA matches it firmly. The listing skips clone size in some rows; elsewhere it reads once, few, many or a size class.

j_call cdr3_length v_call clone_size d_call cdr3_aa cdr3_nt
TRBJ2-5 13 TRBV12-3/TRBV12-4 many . CASRPGKGETQYF TGTGCCAGCAGGCCCGGGAAAGGGGAGACCCAGTACTTC
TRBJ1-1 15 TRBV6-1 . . CASSEPGHLNTEAFF TGTGCCAGCTCCGAACCGGGACACCTGAACACTGAAGCTTTCTTT
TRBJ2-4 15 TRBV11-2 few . CASSSLTGSANIQYF TGTGCCAGCAGCTCCCTGACGGGATCGGCGAACATTCAGTACTTC
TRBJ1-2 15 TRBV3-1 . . CASSQGAPPPYGYTF TGTGCCAGCAGCCAGGGGGCCCCGCCGCCCTATGGCTACACCTTC
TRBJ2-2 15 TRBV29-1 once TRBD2 CSVGSSGKNTGELFF TGCAGCGTCGGCTCTAGCGGGAAGAACACCGGGGAGCTGTTTTTT
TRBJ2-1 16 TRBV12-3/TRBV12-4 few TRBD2 CASSFSGEGVYNEQFF TGTGCCAGCAGTTTTAGCGGGGAGGGCGTCTACAATGAGCAGTTCTTC
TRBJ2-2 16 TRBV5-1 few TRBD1 CASSSYRGVRTGELFF TGCGCCAGCAGCAGCTACAGGGGCGTAAGGACCGGGGAGCTGTTTTTT
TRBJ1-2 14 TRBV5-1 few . CASSRGQTNYGYTF TGCGCCAGCAGCCGCGGACAGACTAACTATGGCTACACCTTC
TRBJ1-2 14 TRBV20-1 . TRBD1 CSARPPGTGEDYTF TGCAGTGCTAGACCTCCCGGGACAGGGGAGGACTACACCTTC
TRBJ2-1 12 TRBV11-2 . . CATSIGGPQQFF TGTGCCACCAGCATCGGGGGGCCTCAGCAGTTCTTC
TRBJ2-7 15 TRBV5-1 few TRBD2 CASAPGGTNSYEQYF TGCGCCAGCGCCCCCGGAGGGACTAACTCCTACGAGCAGTACTTC
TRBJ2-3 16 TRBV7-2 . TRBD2 CASSTTSGRTGDTQYF TGTGCCAGCAGCACCACTAGCGGGAGGACCGGAGATACGCAGTATTTT
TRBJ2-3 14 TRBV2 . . CASRSSSNADTQYF TGTGCCAGCAGGTCTTCTAGTAATGCAGATACGCAGTATTTT
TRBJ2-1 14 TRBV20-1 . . CSASSPTYKGEQFF TGCAGTGCTAGCTCTCCAACCTACAAGGGTGAGCAGTTCTTC
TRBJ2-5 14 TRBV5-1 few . CASSFGSGQETQYF TGCGCCAGCAGCTTTGGTTCAGGCCAGGAGACCCAGTACTTC
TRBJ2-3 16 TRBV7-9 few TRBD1 CASSRKTGQGLDTQYF TGTGCCAGCAGCCGGAAAACAGGACAGGGGTTAGATACGCAGTATTTT
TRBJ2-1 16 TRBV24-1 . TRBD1 CATSAWGQGNYHEQFF TGTGCCACCAGTGCTTGGGGACAGGGAAATTACCATGAGCAGTTCTTC
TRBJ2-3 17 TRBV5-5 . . CASSSHYSDGEPDTQYF TGTGCCAGCAGCTCCCATTACAGTGACGGCGAGCCAGATACGCAGTATTTT
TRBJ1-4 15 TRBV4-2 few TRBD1 CASSHSGTGEEKLFF TGTGCCAGCAGTCACTCCGGGACAGGGGAGGAAAAACTGTTTTTT
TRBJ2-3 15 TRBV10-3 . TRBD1 CAISTGTGGTDTQYF TGTGCCATCAGTACCGGGACAGGGGGGACAGATACGCAGTATTTT
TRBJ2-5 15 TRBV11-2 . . CASSSVRGSQETQYF TGTGCCAGCAGCTCGGTCCGGGGATCCCAAGAGACCCAGTACTTC
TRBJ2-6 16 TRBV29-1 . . CSVVGQLDSGANVLTF TGCAGCGTTGTTGGACAGTTAGACTCTGGGGCCAACGTCCTGACTTTC
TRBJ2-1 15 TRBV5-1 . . CASSPGERTYNEQFF TGCGCCAGCAGCCCGGGGGAGAGGACCTACAATGAGCAGTTCTTC
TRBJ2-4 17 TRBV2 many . CASSDSGTWGAKNIQYF TGTGCCAGCAGTGATTCAGGGACCTGGGGAGCCAAAAACATTCAGTACTTC
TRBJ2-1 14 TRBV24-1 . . CATSEFGGYGEQFF TGTGCCACCAGTGAATTTGGGGGGTATGGTGAGCAGTTCTTC
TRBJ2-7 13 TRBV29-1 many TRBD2 CSVAASGSGEQYF TGCAGCGTTGCCGCTAGCGGGAGCGGTGAGCAGTACTTC
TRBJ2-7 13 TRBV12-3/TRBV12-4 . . CASSRQESYEQYF TGTGCCAGCAGTCGACAGGAGTCCTACGAGCAGTACTTC
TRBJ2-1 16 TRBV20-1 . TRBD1 CSARAAAGGSYNEQFF TGCAGTGCTAGAGCCGCGGCAGGGGGCTCCTACAATGAGCAGTTCTTC
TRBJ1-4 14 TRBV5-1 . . CASSLESTNEKLFF TGCGCCAGCAGCTTGGAGTCAACTAATGAAAAACTGTTTTTT
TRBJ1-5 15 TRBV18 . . CASSHWGTSNQPQHF TGTGCCAGCTCACACTGGGGGACGAGCAATCAGCCCCAGCATTTT
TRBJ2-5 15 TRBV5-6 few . CASSPGTNIQETQYF TGTGCCAGCAGCCCCGGGACCAACATACAAGAGACCCAGTACTTC
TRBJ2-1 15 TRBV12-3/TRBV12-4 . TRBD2 CASSPGLAGSDEQFF TGTGCCAGCAGCCCGGGACTAGCGGGGTCGGATGAGCAGTTCTTC
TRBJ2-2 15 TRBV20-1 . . CSARVWGGDTGELFF TGCAGTGCTAGAGTGTGGGGCGGGGACACCGGGGAGCTGTTTTTT
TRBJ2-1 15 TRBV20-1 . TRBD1 CSASPTGAPSNEQFF TGCAGTGCTTCTCCGACAGGGGCCCCGTCGAATGAGCAGTTCTTC